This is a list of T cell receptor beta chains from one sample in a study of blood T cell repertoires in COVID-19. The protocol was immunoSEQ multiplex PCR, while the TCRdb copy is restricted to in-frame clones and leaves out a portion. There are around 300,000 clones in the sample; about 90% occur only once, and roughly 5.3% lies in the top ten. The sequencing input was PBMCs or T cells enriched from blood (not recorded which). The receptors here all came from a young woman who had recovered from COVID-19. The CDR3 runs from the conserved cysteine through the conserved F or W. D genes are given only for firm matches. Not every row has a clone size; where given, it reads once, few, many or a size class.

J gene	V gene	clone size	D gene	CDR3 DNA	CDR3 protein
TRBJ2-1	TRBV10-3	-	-	TGTGCCATCAGGGGCGTGACGGTTCCCTACAATGAGCAGTTCTTC	CAIRGVTVPYNEQFF
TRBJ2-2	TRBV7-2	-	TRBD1	TGTGCCAGCAGCTTACTGGGACAGGGCTCTACCGGGGAGCTGTTTTTT	CASSLLGQGSTGELFF
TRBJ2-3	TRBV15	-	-	TGTGCCACGGGGGGGGCGGCAGATACGCAGTATTTT	CATGGAADTQYF
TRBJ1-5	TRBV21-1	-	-	TGTGCCAGCAGCCAACCTGAGGGCGGACAGGGGATATTGCAGCCCCAGCATTTT	CASSQPEGGQGILQPQHF
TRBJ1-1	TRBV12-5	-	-	TGTGCTAGTGGTTTGGTACTGAATCTCAGGGGAGATACTGAAGCTTTCTTT	CASGLVLNLRGDTEAFF
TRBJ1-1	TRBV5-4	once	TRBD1	TGTGCCAGCAGCAAGGGACAGGGTTACACTGAAGCTTTCTTT	CASSKGQGYTEAFF
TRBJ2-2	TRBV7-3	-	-	TGTGCCAGCAGAGTAGGGGGAAACACCGGGGAGCTGTTTTTT	CASRVGGNTGELFF
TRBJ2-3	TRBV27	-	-	TGTGCCAGCAGTCCCGAGGCAGACCTAACGCAGTATTTT	CASSPEADLTQYF
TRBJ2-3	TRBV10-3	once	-	TGTGCCATCAGTACCGACACAGGTGGGGATACGCAGTATTTT	CAISTDTGGDTQYF
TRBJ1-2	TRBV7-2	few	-	TGTGCCAGCAGCTCGGGGGTTGACAGCATTCATGGCTACACCTTC	CASSSGVDSIHGYTF
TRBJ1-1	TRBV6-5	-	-	TGTGCCAGCGGTCTGCGCATTCCGAACACTGAAGCTTTCTTT	CASGLRIPNTEAFF
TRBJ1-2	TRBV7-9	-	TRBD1	TGTGCCAGCAGCTTCGGGACAGGGGATGGCTACACCTTC	CASSFGTGDGYTF
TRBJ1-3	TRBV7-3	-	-	TGTGCCAGCAGCTTATACCCTAGCTCTGGAAACACCATATATTTT	CASSLYPSSGNTIYF
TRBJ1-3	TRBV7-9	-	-	TGTGCCAGCAGCACCAGGACAGCGGGAAACACCATATATTTT	CASSTRTAGNTIYF
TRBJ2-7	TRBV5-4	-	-	TGTGCCAGCAGCAACGGACTATACTACGAGCAGTACTTC	CASSNGLYYEQYF
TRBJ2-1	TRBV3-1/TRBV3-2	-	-	TGTGCCAGCAGCCATGACTATCTAGGTGAGCAGTTCTTC	CASSHDYLGEQFF
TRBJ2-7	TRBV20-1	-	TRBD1	TGCAGTGCTAGTCCGGGACAGGGTCCCGAGCAGTACTTC	CSASPGQGPEQYF
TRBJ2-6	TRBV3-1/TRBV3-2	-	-	TGTGCCAGCAGCCAAGGGCCTAAGGGGATCTCTGGGGCCAACGTCCTGACTTTC	CASSQGPKGISGANVLTF
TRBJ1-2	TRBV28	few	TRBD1	TGTGCCAGCAGTCCCCTGACAGGGCACTATGGCTACACCTTC	CASSPLTGHYGYTF
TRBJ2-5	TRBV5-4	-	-	TGTGCCAGCAGGCGGGGTGGCGTAGAGACTCAAGAGACCCAGTACTTC	CASRRGGVETQETQYF
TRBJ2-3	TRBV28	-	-	TGTGCCAGCAGTTCCCCAAGCACAGATACGCAGTATTTT	CASSSPSTDTQYF
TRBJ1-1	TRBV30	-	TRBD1	TGTGCCTGGACTCTCCGGGACAGGGAGGGGACTGAAGCTTTCTTT	CAWTLRDREGTEAFF
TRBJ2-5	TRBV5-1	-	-	TGCGCCAGCGGGGAGAACCAAGAGACCCAGTACTTC	CASGENQETQYF
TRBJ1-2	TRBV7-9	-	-	TGTGCCAGCAGCTTAACGGGCGGACTTTATGGCTACACCTTC	CASSLTGGLYGYTF
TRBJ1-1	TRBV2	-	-	TGTGCCAGCAATCGACAGTACGAAGCTTTCTTT	CASNRQYEAFF
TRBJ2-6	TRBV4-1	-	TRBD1	TGCGCCAGCAGCCAAGAGTCGACAGGGGGAGGGGCCAACGTCCTGACTTTC	CASSQESTGGGANVLTF
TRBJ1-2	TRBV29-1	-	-	TGCAGCGTTGTTGGCAGGGGTCGGGTTGGCTACACCTTC	CSVVGRGRVGYTF
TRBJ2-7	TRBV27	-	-	TGTGCCAGCAGTTTATACCGGACAAAATACGAGCAGTACTTC	CASSLYRTKYEQYF
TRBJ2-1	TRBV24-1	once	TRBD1	TGTGCCACCACCCACAGTCGGGGACAGGGATACAATGAGCAGTTCTTC	CATTHSRGQGYNEQFF
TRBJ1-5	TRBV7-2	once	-	TGTGCCAGCAGCTCCGGCCCAACGGGGCAGCCCCAGCATTTT	CASSSGPTGQPQHF
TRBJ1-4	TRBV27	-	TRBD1	TGTGCCAGCAGGGGGACAGGATCGGGTGAAAAACTGTTTTTT	CASRGTGSGEKLFF
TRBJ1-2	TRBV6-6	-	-	TGTGCCAGCAGTTTTTCAGGGTCCTATGGCTACACCTTC	CASSFSGSYGYTF
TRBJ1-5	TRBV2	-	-	TGTGCCAGCAGCGGCAACAGGGAACCAAATCAGCCCCAGCATTTT	CASSGNREPNQPQHF
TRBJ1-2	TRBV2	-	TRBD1	TGTGCCAGTTTCCGGGACAGGTTGGGCTATGGCTACACCTTC	CASFRDRLGYGYTF
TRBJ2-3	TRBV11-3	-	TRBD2	TGTGCCAGCGCCGCGGGGGGTACAGATACGCAGTATTTT	CASAAGGTDTQYF
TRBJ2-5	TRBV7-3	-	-	TGTGCCAGCAGCTTAAGGTCCGCGGCGACCCAGTACTTC	CASSLRSAATQYF
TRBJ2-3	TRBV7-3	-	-	TGTGCCAGCAGCTTAAAAGGGGCCACAGATACGCAGTATTTT	CASSLKGATDTQYF
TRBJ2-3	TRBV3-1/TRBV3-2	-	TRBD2	TGTGCCAGCAGCCCCGGACTAGCGGGGGGTAGTAATGCAGATACGCAGTATTTT	CASSPGLAGGSNADTQYF
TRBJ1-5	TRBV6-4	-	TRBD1	TGTGCCAGCAGTGACTCGGAAGGGGGCTTGGGGTGTAGCAATCAGCCCCAGCATTTT	CASSDSEGGLGCSNQPQHF
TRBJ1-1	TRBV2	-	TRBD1	TGTGCCAGCAGTGAGTCCAGGACAGGGACAGAAGCTTTCTTT	CASSESRTGTEAFF